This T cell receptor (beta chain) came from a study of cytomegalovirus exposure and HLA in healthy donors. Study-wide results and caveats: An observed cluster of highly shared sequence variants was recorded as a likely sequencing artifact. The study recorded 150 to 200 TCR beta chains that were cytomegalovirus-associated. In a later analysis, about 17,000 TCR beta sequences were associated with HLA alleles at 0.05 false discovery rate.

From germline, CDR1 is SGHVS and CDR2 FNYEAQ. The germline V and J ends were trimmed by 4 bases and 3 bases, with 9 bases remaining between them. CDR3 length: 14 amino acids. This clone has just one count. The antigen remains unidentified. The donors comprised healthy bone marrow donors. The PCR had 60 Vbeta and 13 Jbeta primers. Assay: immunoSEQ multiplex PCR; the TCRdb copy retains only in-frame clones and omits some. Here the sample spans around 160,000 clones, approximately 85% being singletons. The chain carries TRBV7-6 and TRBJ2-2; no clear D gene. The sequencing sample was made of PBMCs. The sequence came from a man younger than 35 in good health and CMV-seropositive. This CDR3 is CASSSLAYTGELFF. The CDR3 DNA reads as TGTGCCAGCAGCTCCCTCGCGTACACCGGGGAGCTGTTTTTT.